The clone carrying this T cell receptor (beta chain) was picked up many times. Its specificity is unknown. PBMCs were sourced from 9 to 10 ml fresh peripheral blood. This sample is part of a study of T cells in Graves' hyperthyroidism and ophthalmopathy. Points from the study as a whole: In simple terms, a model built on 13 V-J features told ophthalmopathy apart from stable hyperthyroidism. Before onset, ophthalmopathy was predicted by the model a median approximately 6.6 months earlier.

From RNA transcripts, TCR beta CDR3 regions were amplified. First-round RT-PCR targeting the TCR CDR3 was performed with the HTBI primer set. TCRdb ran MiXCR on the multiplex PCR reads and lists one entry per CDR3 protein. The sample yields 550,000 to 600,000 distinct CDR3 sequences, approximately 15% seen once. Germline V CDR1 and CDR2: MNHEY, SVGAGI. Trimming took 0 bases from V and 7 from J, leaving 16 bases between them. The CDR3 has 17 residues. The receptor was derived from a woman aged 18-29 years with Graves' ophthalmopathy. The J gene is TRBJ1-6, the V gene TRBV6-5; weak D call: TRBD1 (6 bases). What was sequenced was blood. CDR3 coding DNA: TGTGCCAGCAGTTACTCGTTAAAGGGGGGGAGAAATTCACCCCTCCACTTT. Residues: CASSYSLKGGRNSPLHF.